Listed below are T cell receptor beta chains from one sample, sequenced in a study of immune heterogeneity within non-small cell lung tumors. TCRdb redid the calling of the multiplex PCR reads with MiXCR, one entry per CDR3 protein. Seen here are roughly 15,000 distinct CDR3 sequences, about 30% observed once, and the top ten hold roughly 15%. The material sequenced was lung tumor tissue. These receptors came from a woman between 50 and 59 years old with non-small cell lung cancer. CDR3s include the opening cysteine and the closing phenylalanine or tryptophan. A D gene is named only where the DNA matches it firmly. Clone size is not always given. Where it is, it says once, few, many or a class for expanded clones.

V	J	D	size	DNA	CDR3
TRBV30	TRBJ1-2	TRBD1	NA	TGTGCCTGGAGTGATAGACAGGGTGATGGCTACACCTTC	CAWSDRQGDGYTF
TRBV7-9	TRBJ1-6	NA	NA	TGTGCCAGCAGCTTAGGGGAGTTCTCCTATAATTCACCCCTCCACTTT	CASSLGEFSYNSPLHF
TRBV29-1	TRBJ1-2	TRBD1	medium-sized	TGCAGCGTCCGTCCCGGGACAGGGGGCTACACCTTC	CSVRPGTGGYTF
TRBV19	TRBJ2-5	TRBD2	many	TGTGCCAGTAGCGGGGGGGGAGAGACCCAGTACTTC	CASSGGGETQYF
TRBV6-2/TRBV6-3	TRBJ2-1	NA	NA	TGTGCCAGCAGTTCGGACAGACCGAGGGCGAGTGAGCAGTTCTTC	CASSSDRPRASEQFF
TRBV20-1	TRBJ2-7	NA	medium-sized	TGCAGTGCTAGACAGGGGTTGGGATACGAGCAGTACTTC	CSARQGLGYEQYF
TRBV30	TRBJ2-1	TRBD2	NA	TGTGCCTGGAGCTCCACAAGAGCGGGAGGTTCCTACAATGAGCAGTTCTTC	CAWSSTRAGGSYNEQFF
TRBV12-3/TRBV12-4	TRBJ2-1	TRBD2	many	TGTGCCAGCAGGCCAAATCCCTCGAAGCGGGGGGGGAATGAGCAGTTCTTC	CASRPNPSKRGGNEQFF
TRBV5-1	TRBJ2-3	NA	many	TGCGCCAGCAGCTTGGCAATTTCTTCTAGCACAGATACGCAGTATTTT	CASSLAISSSTDTQYF
TRBV7-7	TRBJ2-7	NA	NA	TGTGCTAGCAGCTTAGAGTCAGGGAACTCCTACGAGCAGTACTTC	CASSLESGNSYEQYF
TRBV27	TRBJ2-7	TRBD2	NA	TGTGCCAGCAGTGGGGGGGGACGGCGGGGATCCTACGAGCAGTACTTC	CASSGGGRRGSYEQYF
TRBV10-3	TRBJ1-2	TRBD1	many	TGTGCCATCAGTGGCGACAGGGAGTACGGCTACACCTTC	CAISGDREYGYTF
TRBV3-1	TRBJ2-1	NA	many	TGTGCCAGCAGCCAAGTCTCCCTAGCCAATGAGCAGTTCTTC	CASSQVSLANEQFF
TRBV3-1	TRBJ2-2	NA	many	TGTGCCAGCAGCCATACGGGACTCCTGAACACCGGGGAGCTGTTTTTT	CASSHTGLLNTGELFF
TRBV7-2	TRBJ1-1	NA	medium-sized	TGTGCCAGCACCCTTAGTCCCGATTTTGAAGCTTTCTTT	CASTLSPDFEAFF
TRBV5-1	TRBJ1-2	TRBD1	NA	TGCGCCAGCAGTGCAAGATCTGGACAGGGTAGTCATGGCTACACCTTC	CASSARSGQGSHGYTF
TRBV20-1	TRBJ2-5	NA	few	TGCAGTGCTAGAGATCCGGGGCCTCCCAGAGAGACCCAGTACTTC	CSARDPGPPRETQYF
TRBV20-1	TRBJ2-1	NA	many	TGCAGTGCACCCATCGCCGGGGGACCCAATGAGCAGTTCTTC	CSAPIAGGPNEQFF
TRBV11-1	TRBJ1-1	TRBD1	NA	TGTGCCAGCAGCTGGAGGAGACAGGGTAGGGGGACTGAAGCTTTCTTT	CASSWRRQGRGTEAFF
TRBV6-1	TRBJ1-2	TRBD1	medium-sized	TGTGCCAGCAGCCTCGGACAGGGCGCTGGAGGCTACACCTTC	CASSLGQGAGGYTF
TRBV7-9	TRBJ2-1	NA	NA	TGTGCCAGCATCATGGACAGCCAATACAATGAGCAGTTCTTC	CASIMDSQYNEQFF
TRBV20-1	TRBJ1-1	NA	many	TGCAGTGCCCCCTCACAGAGCGCGAACACTGAAGCTTTCTTT	CSAPSQSANTEAFF
TRBV7-8	TRBJ2-1	TRBD2	NA	TGTGCCAGCAGCTTGGGGACGGCTAGCGGGGGACCACATGAGCAGTTCTTC	CASSLGTASGGPHEQFF
TRBV7-9	TRBJ1-1	NA	NA	TGTGCCAGCAGCTTAGTGGAGAACACTGAAGCTTTCTTT	CASSLVENTEAFF
TRBV6-1	TRBJ2-7	NA	once	TGTGCCAGCAGTGAGGCGGCAGGGGAAGCCTACGAGCAGTACTTC	CASSEAAGEAYEQYF
TRBV20-1	TRBJ2-1	TRBD2	many	TGCAGTGCTAAGGGTATGGGACTAGCGGTTTACAATGAGCAGTTCTTC	CSAKGMGLAVYNEQFF
TRBV20-1	TRBJ1-4	TRBD1	NA	TGCAGTGCTAACCGGGACAGGGGGCTGGAAAAACTGTTTTTT	CSANRDRGLEKLFF
TRBV20-1	TRBJ2-5	TRBD2	many	TGCAGTGCTAGCTGGGGACTAGTTCGAGAGACCCAGTACTTC	CSASWGLVRETQYF
TRBV20-1	TRBJ1-4	NA	many	TGCAGTGCTACGAATGACGGGGAACTGTTTTTT	CSATNDGELFF
TRBV6-4	TRBJ2-1	TRBD2	many	TGTGCCAGCAGTGCCGCCGGGGGGGTTGGAGCGAGAGACTACAATGAGCAGTTCTTC	CASSAAGGVGARDYNEQFF
TRBV12-3/TRBV12-4	TRBJ2-1	TRBD2	NA	TGTGCCAGCACCCGGACTAGCGGACCCTACAATGAGCAGTTCTTC	CASTRTSGPYNEQFF
TRBV10-3	TRBJ2-2	TRBD2	few	TGTGCCATCAGGTGGACTAGCGGATACACCTGGGAGCTGTTTTTT	CAIRWTSGYTWELFF
TRBV7-9	TRBJ1-1	TRBD1	NA	TGTGCCAGCAGCGGGTGGACAGGGCGGACTGAAGCTTTCTTT	CASSGWTGRTEAFF
TRBV10-3	TRBJ1-1	NA	NA	TGTGCCATCAGTGAGTCGAAAGGGGGCACTGAAGCTTTCTTT	CAISESKGGTEAFF
TRBV6-5	TRBJ1-2	NA	NA	TGTGCCAGCAGTTCCCGGCGGGACACCTATGGCTACACCTTC	CASSSRRDTYGYTF
TRBV13	TRBJ2-5	NA	many	TGTGCCAGCAGCCGCCCGATGGGAGAGACCCAGTACTTC	CASSRPMGETQYF
TRBV7-9	TRBJ1-1	TRBD1	many	TGTGCCAGCAGCAACCCCCCGGGACAGGGCTACACTTTCCCTGCTGAAGCTTTCTTT	CASSNPPGQGYTFPAEAFF
TRBV7-8	TRBJ1-2	TRBD1	medium-sized	TGTGCCAGCAGCTTAGCGGCCAACAGGGGGGGCTATGGCTACACCTTC	CASSLAANRGGYGYTF
TRBV10-1	TRBJ2-1	NA	many	TGCGCCAGCAGTGAGAGGAGCTTAGGGAACAATGAGCAGTTCTTC	CASSERSLGNNEQFF
TRBV30	TRBJ1-3	TRBD1	NA	TGTGCCTGGAATTCCGGGACAGGCTCTGGAAACACCATATATTTT	CAWNSGTGSGNTIYF
TRBV11-2	TRBJ1-1	NA	many	TGTGCCAGCAGCCCGCCCGGGAGCTACGGCACTGAAGCTTTCTTT	CASSPPGSYGTEAFF
TRBV6-5	TRBJ1-1	TRBD1	once	TGTGCCAGCAGTTTCCTGGGGACAGGGAACACTGAAGCTTTCTTT	CASSFLGTGNTEAFF
TRBV27	TRBJ2-1	NA	NA	TGTGCCAGCAGTTTGGGTCCCCCGGGACTCGCGACCAATGAGCAGTTCTTC	CASSLGPPGLATNEQFF
TRBV4-1	TRBJ2-3	NA	NA	TGCGCCAGCAGCCAAGAAGGCTCAGGGCTAGGTCTAGCGGATACGCAGTATTTT	CASSQEGSGLGLADTQYF
TRBV27	TRBJ1-1	NA	many	TGTGCCAGCAGTTACCGTAGGGACACTGAAGCTTTCTTT	CASSYRRDTEAFF